The clone carrying this T cell receptor beta chain was observed a few times. Its specificity is unknown. The PCR had 60 Vbeta and 13 Jbeta primers. Only in-frame clones appear in the TCRdb table, and some are missing; sequencing was by immunoSEQ multiplex PCR. The data show 160,000 or so clones, roughly 79% seen once. This CDR3 contains 13 residues. Germline V gives CDR1 SNHLY, CDR2 FYNNEI. V shed 6 bases, J shed 7 bases, and the junction held 2 bases outside the gene matches. The data were taken from a study of cytomegalovirus exposure and HLA in healthy donors. Findings and limits, study-wide: CMV serostatus was the sole immune exposure information available. In a later analysis, compared with equally common non-associated chains, HLA-associated beta chains were more expanded.

Sequenced input: PBMCs. This clonotype was sampled from a man aged 35-49 years in good health and CMV-seronegative. This rearrangement joins TRBV2 to TRBJ1-4, with 10 bases aligning to TRBD1. CDR3 region: CASRDRGPEKLFF. The CDR3 coding sequence is TGTGCCAGCAGAGACAGGGGGCCTGAAAAACTGTTTTTT.